This TCR beta chain was captured in a study of CD8+CD57+ T cells in acquired aplastic anemia. About the research overall: DNA per sorted CD4+ or CD8+ sample ranged about 0.2 to 30 ug, averaging roughly 3.3 ug. The study obtained 9 million to 11 million reads on average for CD4+ cells from healthy donors.

TCR beta VDJ and CDR3 profiling used genomic DNA as template. TCRdb re-called the reads with MiXCR, one entry per CDR3 protein. Seen here are about 220,000 distinct CDR3 sequences, 30% to 40% observed once, and the top ten hold 0.95% to 1.3%. The CDR3 spans 13 residues. V was pared by 1 base and J by 3 bases, with 9 bases between. CDR1 and CDR2 from the germline V gene are DFQATT and SNEGSKA (reference sequence). This rearrangement joins TRBV20-1 to TRBJ1-1; maybe TRBD1 (6 bases). The sequence came from a human donor in good health, serving as a control. Sequenced sample: sorted CD4+, CD8+, or CD8+CD57+ T cells (not recorded which) from PBMCs. The CDR3 bases are TGCAGTGCTAGAGTTACAGGGTACACTGAAGCTTTCTTT. It codes for CSARVTGYTEAFF.